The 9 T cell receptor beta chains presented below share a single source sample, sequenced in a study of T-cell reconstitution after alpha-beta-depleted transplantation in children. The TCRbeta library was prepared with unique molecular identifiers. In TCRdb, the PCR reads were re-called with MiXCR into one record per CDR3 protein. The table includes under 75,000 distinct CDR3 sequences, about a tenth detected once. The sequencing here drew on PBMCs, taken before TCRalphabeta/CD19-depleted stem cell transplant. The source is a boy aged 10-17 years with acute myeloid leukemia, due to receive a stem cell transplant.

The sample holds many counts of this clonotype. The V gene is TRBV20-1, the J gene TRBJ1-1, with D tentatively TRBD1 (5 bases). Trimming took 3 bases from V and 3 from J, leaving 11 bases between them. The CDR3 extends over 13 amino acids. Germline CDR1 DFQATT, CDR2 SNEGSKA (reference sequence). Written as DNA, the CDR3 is TGCAGTGCTAGGAGGGGAAGGTACACTGAAGCTTTCTTT. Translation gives CSARRGRYTEAFF.

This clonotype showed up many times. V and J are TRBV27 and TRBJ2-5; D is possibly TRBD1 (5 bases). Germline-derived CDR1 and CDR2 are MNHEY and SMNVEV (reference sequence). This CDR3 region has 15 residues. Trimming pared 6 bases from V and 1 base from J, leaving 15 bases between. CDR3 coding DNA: TGTGCCAGCAGCCCCGCCGACAGTACCCAAGAGACCCAGTACTTC. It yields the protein CASSPADSTQETQYF.

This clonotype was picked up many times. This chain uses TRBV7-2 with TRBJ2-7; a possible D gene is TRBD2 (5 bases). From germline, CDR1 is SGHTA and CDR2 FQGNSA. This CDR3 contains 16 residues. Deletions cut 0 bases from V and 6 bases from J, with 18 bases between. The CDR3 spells CASSLAFSSGRSEQYF. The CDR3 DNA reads TGTGCCAGCAGCTTAGCTTTTTCCAGCGGTAGGAGCGAGCAGTACTTC. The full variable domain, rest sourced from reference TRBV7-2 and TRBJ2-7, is GAGVSQSPSNKVTEKGKDVELRCDPISGHTALYWYRQSLGQGLEFLIYFQGNSAPDKSGLPSDRFSAERTGGSVSTLTIQRTQQEDSAVYLCASSLAFSSGRSEQYFGPGTRLTVT.

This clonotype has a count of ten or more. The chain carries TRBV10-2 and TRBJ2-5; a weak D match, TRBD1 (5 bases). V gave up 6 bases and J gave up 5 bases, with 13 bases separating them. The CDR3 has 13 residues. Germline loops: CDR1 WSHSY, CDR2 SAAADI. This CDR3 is CASSGPGPETQYF. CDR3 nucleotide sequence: TGCGCCAGCAGCGGTCCAGGGCCGGAGACCCAGTACTTC.

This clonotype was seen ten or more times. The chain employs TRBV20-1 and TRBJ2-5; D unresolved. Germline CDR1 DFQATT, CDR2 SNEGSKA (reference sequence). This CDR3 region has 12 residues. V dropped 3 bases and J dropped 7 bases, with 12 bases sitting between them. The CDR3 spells CSARLPVGTQYF. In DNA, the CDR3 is TGCAGTGCTAGGCTACCGGTTGGGACCCAGTACTTC.

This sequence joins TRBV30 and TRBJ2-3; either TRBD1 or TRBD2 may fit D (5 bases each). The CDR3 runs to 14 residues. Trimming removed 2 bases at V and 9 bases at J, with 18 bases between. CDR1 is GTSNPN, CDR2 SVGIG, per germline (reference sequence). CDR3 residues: CAWSRPHAGRTQYF. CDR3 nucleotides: TGTGCCTGGAGTAGGCCCCACGCAGGGAGAACGCAGTATTTT. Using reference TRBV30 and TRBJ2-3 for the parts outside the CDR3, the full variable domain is SQTIHQWPATLVQPVGSPLSLECTVEGTSNPNLYWYRQAAGRGLQLLFYSVGIGQISSEVPQNLSASRPQDRQFILSSKKLLLSDSGFYLCAWSRPHAGRTQYFGPGTRLTVL.

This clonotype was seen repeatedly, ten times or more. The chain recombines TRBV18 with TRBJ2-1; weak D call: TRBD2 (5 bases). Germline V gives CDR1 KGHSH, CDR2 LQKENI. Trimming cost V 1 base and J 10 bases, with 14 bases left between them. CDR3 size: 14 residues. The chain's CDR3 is CASSPLPLGGEQFF. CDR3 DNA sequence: TGTGCCAGCTCACCACTCCCTCTAGGCGGGGAGCAGTTCTTC.

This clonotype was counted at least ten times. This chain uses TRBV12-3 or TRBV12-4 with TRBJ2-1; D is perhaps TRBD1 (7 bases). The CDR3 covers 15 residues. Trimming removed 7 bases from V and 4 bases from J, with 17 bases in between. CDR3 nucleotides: TGTGCCAGCATTGGAGGGGACAGTAGGTACAATGAGCAGTTCTTC. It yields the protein CASIGGDSRYNEQFF.

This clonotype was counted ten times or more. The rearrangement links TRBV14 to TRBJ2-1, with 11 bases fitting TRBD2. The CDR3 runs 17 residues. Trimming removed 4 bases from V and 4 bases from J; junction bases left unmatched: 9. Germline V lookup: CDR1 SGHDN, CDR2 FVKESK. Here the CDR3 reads CASSRAPGLAAYNEQFF. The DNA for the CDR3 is TGTGCCAGCAGCCGGGCGCCGGGACTAGCGGCATACAATGAGCAGTTCTTC.